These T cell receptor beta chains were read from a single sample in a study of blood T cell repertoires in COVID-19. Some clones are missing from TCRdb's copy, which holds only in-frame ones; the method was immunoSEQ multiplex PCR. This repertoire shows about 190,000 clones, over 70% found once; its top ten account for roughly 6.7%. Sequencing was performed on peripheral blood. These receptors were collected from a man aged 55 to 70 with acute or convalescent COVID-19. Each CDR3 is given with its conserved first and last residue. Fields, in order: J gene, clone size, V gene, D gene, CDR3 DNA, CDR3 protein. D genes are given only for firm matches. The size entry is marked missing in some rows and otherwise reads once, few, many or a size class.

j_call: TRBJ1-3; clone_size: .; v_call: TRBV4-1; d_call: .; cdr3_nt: TGCGCCAGCAGTCCAAGAGAGGGCTCTGGAAACACCATATATTTT; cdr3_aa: CASSPREGSGNTIYF
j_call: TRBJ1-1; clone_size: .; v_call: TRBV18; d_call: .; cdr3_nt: TGTGCCAGCTCACTAGACATGAACACTGAAGCTTTCTTT; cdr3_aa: CASSLDMNTEAFF
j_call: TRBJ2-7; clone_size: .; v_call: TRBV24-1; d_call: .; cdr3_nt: TGTGCCACCATTCAGAGGGGGAAGGACTACGAGCAGTACTTC; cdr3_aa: CATIQRGKDYEQYF
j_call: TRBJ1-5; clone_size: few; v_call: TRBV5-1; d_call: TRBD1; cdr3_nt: TGCGCCAGCAGCTGGACAGGGGTGGTTGGACAGCCCCAGCATTTT; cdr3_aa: CASSWTGVVGQPQHF
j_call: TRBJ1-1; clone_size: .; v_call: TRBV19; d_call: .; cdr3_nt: TGTGCCAGTAGTATGTCAGGTCTGAACACTGAAGCTTTCTTT; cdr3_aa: CASSMSGLNTEAFF
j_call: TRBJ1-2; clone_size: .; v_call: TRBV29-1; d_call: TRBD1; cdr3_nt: TGCAGCGTAGGGGCGGGGACAGGGTCTGGCTACACCTTC; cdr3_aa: CSVGAGTGSGYTF
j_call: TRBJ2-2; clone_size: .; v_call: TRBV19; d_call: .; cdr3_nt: TGTGCCAGTATAGAGGTTGGGACCGGGGAGCTGTTTTTT; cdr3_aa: CASIEVGTGELFF
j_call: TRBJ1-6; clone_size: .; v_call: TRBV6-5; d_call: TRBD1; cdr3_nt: TGTGCCAGCAGACCAAGGGGGACAGGGAATTCACCCCTCCACTTT; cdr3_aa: CASRPRGTGNSPLHF
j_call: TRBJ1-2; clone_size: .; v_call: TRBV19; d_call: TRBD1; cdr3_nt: TGTGCCAGTAGGGATCCAACCCGGGACAGAGGGGGCGGCTACACCTTC; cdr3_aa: CASRDPTRDRGGGYTF
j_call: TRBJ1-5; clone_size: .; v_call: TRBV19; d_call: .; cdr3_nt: TGTGCCAGTAGTATTGGCGAACTCGGGCAGCCCCAGCATTTT; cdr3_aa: CASSIGELGQPQHF
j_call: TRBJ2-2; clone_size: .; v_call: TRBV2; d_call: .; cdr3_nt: TGTGCCAGCAGTGATAAACTAGTTAGTACCGGGGAGCTGTTTTTT; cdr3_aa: CASSDKLVSTGELFF
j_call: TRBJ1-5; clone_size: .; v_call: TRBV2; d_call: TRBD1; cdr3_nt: TGTGCCAGCAACCTACAGGGGGCCAAAAATCAGCCCCAGCATTTT; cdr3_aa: CASNLQGAKNQPQHF
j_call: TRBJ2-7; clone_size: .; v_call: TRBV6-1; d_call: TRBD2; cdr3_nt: TGTGCCAGCAGTGAGCTAGCGGGAGGGTACGAGCAGTACTTC; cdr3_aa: CASSELAGGYEQYF
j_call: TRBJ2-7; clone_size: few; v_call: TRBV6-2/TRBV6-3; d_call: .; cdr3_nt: TGTGCCAGCAGCCAGACAGGGAGGTACGAGCAGTACTTC; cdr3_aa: CASSQTGRYEQYF